This T cell receptor (beta chain) was sequenced during a study of T cell changes during pregnancy in multiple sclerosis. The length of the CDR3 is 16 residues. In germline, CDR1 is MNHNS, CDR2 SASEGT. V shed 0 bases and J shed 5 bases, with 14 bases lying between them. Only in-frame clones appear in the TCRdb table, and some are missing; sequencing was by immunoSEQ multiplex PCR. The repertoire has fewer than 45,000 clones, roughly 92% of them found once; the top ten carry roughly 0.67%. V is TRBV6-1 and J is TRBJ2-1, with D perhaps matching TRBD2 (6 bases). This sample comprised CD4+ T cells from peripheral blood mononuclear cells, obtained in the first trimester of pregnancy. The sequence came from a female donor with multiple sclerosis, enrolled in a pregnancy study. The CDR3 spells CASSEATGTVNNEQFF. CDR3 coding DNA: TGTGCCAGCAGTGAAGCTACCGGGACTGTAAACAATGAGCAGTTCTTC.